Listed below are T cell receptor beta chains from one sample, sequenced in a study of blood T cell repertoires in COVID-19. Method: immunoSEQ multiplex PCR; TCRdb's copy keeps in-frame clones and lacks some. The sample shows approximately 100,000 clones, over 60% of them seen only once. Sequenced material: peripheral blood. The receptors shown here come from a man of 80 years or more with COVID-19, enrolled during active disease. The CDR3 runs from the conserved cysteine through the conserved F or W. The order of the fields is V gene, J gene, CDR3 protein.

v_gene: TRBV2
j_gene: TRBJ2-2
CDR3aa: CASSEQGAGELFF

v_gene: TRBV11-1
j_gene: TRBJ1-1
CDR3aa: CASSLALDSLWTEAFF

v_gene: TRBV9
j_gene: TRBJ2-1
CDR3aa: CASAGTSVHNEQFF

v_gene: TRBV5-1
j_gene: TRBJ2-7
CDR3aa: CASSLGLLAGSYEQYF

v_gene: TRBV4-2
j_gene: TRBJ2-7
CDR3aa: CASSQEWTGVYEQYF

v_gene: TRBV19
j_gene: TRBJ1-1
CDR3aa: CASSSRDSEAFF

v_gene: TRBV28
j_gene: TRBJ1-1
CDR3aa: CASSPYLRTGLNTEAFF

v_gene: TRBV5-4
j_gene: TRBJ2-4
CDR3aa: CARSGVAKNIQYF

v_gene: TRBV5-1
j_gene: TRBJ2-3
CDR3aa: CASSFGTSGTTDTQYF

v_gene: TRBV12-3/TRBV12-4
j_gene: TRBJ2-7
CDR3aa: CASTTLAGGEQYF